The rows below give T cell receptor beta chains drawn from one sample of a study of T cells in Graves' hyperthyroidism and ophthalmopathy. TCRdb analysed the multiplex PCR reads with MiXCR anew, one entry per CDR3 protein. The profile shows 400,000 or so distinct CDR3 sequences, more than 13% of them singletons. The source material was blood. The receptors derive from a man aged 50 to 60 with Graves' ophthalmopathy. CDR3s leave out the opening cysteine and the closing phenylalanine or tryptophan.

j_call v_call cdr3_aa
TRBJ2-7 TRBV2 ASIVRGFEQY
TRBJ1-2 TRBV5-5 ASSPGQGAVYGYT
TRBJ1-5 TRBV28 ASSRRDNQPQH
TRBJ1-1 TRBV2 ASSEGGIEAF
TRBJ1-5 TRBV9 ASSAPGSIDQPQH
TRBJ2-7 TRBV11-3 ASSYMGGRGSEQY
TRBJ1-1 TRBV5-1 ASSLTGTQAF
TRBJ1-1 TRBV11-3 ASSLTDNTEAF
TRBJ1-1 TRBV12-3/TRBV12-4 ASRDTGVNTEAF
TRBJ2-1 TRBV28 ASRWSAATRINEQF
TRBJ2-7 TRBV27 ASSSRPPGQGDYEQY
TRBJ2-5 TRBV19 ASSIPGSQGGQETQY
TRBJ2-7 TRBV3-1 ASSRPTWPQGAYEQY
TRBJ2-7 TRBV2 ASRMGQGYEQY
TRBJ2-2 TRBV6-1 ASTELAGVTNTGELF
TRBJ1-1 TRBV15 ATSRDRLGNTEAF
TRBJ1-6 TRBV10-2 ASTGAPGDSPLH
TRBJ2-6 TRBV2 ASSVGGGANVLT
TRBJ1-1 TRBV20-1 SARDRASLGETF
TRBJ2-5 TRBV20-1 SARDSTVSGETQY
TRBJ2-5 TRBV2 ASVAGTTQETQY
TRBJ2-5 TRBV5-1 ASSWWGRQETQY
TRBJ2-7 TRBV5-1 ASSFGAASGPHEQY
TRBJ2-7 TRBV5-6 ASSLSGEKQY
TRBJ2-7 TRBV12-3/TRBV12-4 ASSLASPGGFPYEQY
TRBJ1-1 TRBV3-1 ASSQAGRGPDTEAF
TRBJ2-7 TRBV7-9 ASSLAVSGTYEQY
TRBJ2-2 TRBV7-3 ASSSTAGVNTGELF
TRBJ2-1 TRBV20-1 SAETSFYNEQF
TRBJ2-3 TRBV6-1 ASKGGARIQY
TRBJ1-2 TRBV7-8 ASSLRVEEYGYT
TRBJ2-1 TRBV12-3/TRBV12-4 ASRSSGTTRNEQF
TRBJ2-4 TRBV29-1 SVSRLWTAKGTKNIQY
TRBJ1-1 TRBV19 ASSIKRETEAF
TRBJ1-4 TRBV5-1 ASSSGGTTNEKLF
TRBJ2-2 TRBV7-2 ASSLDVGSGAGGELF
TRBJ2-7 TRBV18 ASSPLGSGDPYEQY
TRBJ1-1 TRBV20-1 SARGHYTEAF
TRBJ2-1 TRBV19 ASSIVEADEQF
TRBJ1-1 TRBV6-1 ASIGYDAEAF